This TCR beta chain was observed in a study of shared clonotypes between healthy human individuals. Points from the study as a whole: The sharing of about 5% of naive CD4 clonotypes was seen across a handful of donors.

The data were produced by immunoSEQ multiplex PCR, yet TCRdb's version contains in-frame clones alone and is incomplete. The sample includes approximately 1.5 million clones, 95% to 99% seen only once; the top ten take about 0.45%. As for this clone: The antigen remains unidentified.

The CDR3 loop spans 18 amino acids. With V trimmed by 2 bases and J by 4 bases, 9 bases remained unmatched. The germline V gene has CDR1 KGHSH and CDR2 LQKENI. Specimen: naive CD4+ T cells sorted from blood. Subset described: CD45RA+ positively selected. This receptor was obtained from a man younger than 45 in good health. The chain has TRBV18 and TRBJ2-2, with 11 positions matching TRBD1. The CDR3 here is CASSPAGGQGASTGELFF. In nucleotides, the CDR3 is TGTGCCAGCTCACCAGCGGGTGGACAGGGGGCGAGCACCGGGGAGCTGTTTTTT.